Given below is one T cell receptor beta chain in context. Looked up from germline, CDR1 is KGHSH and CDR2 is LQKENI. V trimming: 2 bases; J trimming: 5 bases; junction bases outside the gene matches: 7. This CDR3 spans 16 amino acids. The sample originates from a study of blood T cell repertoires in COVID-19. Study-wide context: Donors in the United States, Italy and Spain gave samples during acute or convalescent COVID-19. The cDNA or gDNA used as material had been derived from T cells, B-cell-depleted T cells, or PBMCs.

Authors' processing steps: Cell counts per sample came from amplifying reference gene primers. Generated by immunoSEQ multiplex PCR, the TCRdb table keeps only in-frame clones and is missing some. V, J and clone size are taken as reported in that table, and D and trimming were inferred from the DNA itself. The sample lists fewer than 80,000 clones, around 90% occurring once. Sequencing input: peripheral blood. The source is a human donor in a cohort sampled during active COVID-19. This chain links TRBV18 with TRBJ2-3, with 10 bases fitting TRBD2. CDR3 sequence reads: CASSPFLAGDLDTQYF. The DNA of the CDR3 is TGTGCCAGCTCACCATTCCTAGCGGGGGACCTAGATACGCAGTATTTT.